This T cell receptor (beta chain) derives from a study of T-cell reconstitution after alpha-beta-depleted transplantation in children. Study results and limitations: Surviving recipient T cells and thymic progenitors underlay high day-60 TCRbeta diversity in some patients. Diversity and T-cell counts at one year after transplant derived mostly from new T cells. Reportedly, alpha-beta T cells present about two months post-transplant originated from several hundred expanded clones of graft origin.

TCRbeta library construction was performed incorporating unique molecular identifiers. In TCRdb, the PCR reads were re-called with MiXCR into one record per CDR3 protein. The sample contains around 300,000 distinct CDR3 sequences, over 7.5% of which appear only once. The CDR3 extends over 15 amino acids. Germline CDR1 reads SGHTA; CDR2 reads FQGNSA. Unmatched junction bases numbered 6, after V lost 1 base and J lost 8 bases. For this clonotype: Its antigen is not known.

The chain is built from TRBV7-2 and TRBJ1-2, with 11 bases matching TRBD1. The TCR originated in a female patient aged 2-10 years who had a stem cell transplant for Fanconi anemia, so the T cells may come from the graft donor. The starting material was peripheral blood, obtained 360 days after TCRalphabeta/CD19-depleted stem cell transplant. The CDR3 DNA reads TGTGCCAGCAGCTTAGAAGGACAGGGGGCGGGAGGCTACACCTTC. It translates to CASSLEGQGAGGYTF.